This entry lists 26 T cell receptor beta chains sequenced from one sample in a study of cytomegalovirus exposure and HLA in healthy donors. The PCR employed 60 Vbeta primers together with 13 Jbeta primers. The method was immunoSEQ multiplex PCR; TCRdb's version includes in-frame clones alone and lacks a portion of them. This sample has approximately 180,000 clones, with over 70% found just once. The sample comprised PBMCs. The receptors come from a woman aged 25 to 39 in good health and CMV-seronegative.

In its sample, this clone was seen a few times. The gene calls are TRBV14 and TRBJ2-1; 9 nucleotides align to TRBD2. The CDR3 is made up of 18 amino acids. CDR1 SGHDN and CDR2 FVKESK come from the germline V gene. Trimming took 8 bases from V and 2 from J; bases not matched to a gene: 16. This chain's CDR3 is CASGTRAASGAPYNEQFF. CDR3 DNA: TGTGCCAGCGGCACTCGAGCGGCTAGCGGGGCTCCCTACAATGAGCAGTTCTTC.

The chain employs TRBV6-6 and TRBJ2-2; D remains unclear. Trimming pared 5 bases from V and 2 bases from J, leaving 6 bases between. The CDR3 sequence is 13 residues long. In germline, CDR1 is MNHNY, CDR2 SVGAGI (reference sequence). In DNA, the CDR3 is TGTGCCAGCAGTAGACATAACACCGGGGAGCTGTTTTTT. The encoded protein is CASSRHNTGELFF.

V and J are TRBV7-2 and TRBJ2-3, with D unclear. The CDR3 contains 15 residues. With 5 bases removed from V and 6 bases from J, the gap between germline ends came to 18 bases. Germline CDR1 reads SGHTA; CDR2 reads FQGNSA. Here the CDR3 DNA reads TGTGCCAGCAGCCCCCAGGTCCGAAGTGGGGATACGCAGTATTTT. Its protein product is CASSPQVRSGDTQYF.

V gene TRBV6-5 combines with J gene TRBJ2-2; a possible D gene is TRBD2 (6 bases). CDR3 length: 15 amino acids. Germline V gene data show CDR1 as MNHEY and CDR2 as SVGAGI. Between the trimmed V and J ends, which lost 5 bases and 1 base, there was a span of 11 bases. This CDR3 reads CASSRDLQNTGELFF. CDR3 sequence (DNA): TGTGCCAGCAGTCGGGACTTACAGAACACCGGGGAGCTGTTTTTT.

The V gene is TRBV7-2, the J gene TRBJ2-1, with 9 bases lining up with TRBD2. V was clipped by 5 bases and J by 6 bases; unmatched bases: 14. The CDR3 is 17 amino acids. Germline V gives CDR1 SGHTA, CDR2 FQGNSA. The CDR3 DNA is TGTGCCAGCAGCCCGCCTTTTTGGCGGGGGGGCGCCAATGAGCAGTTCTTC. It codes for CASSPPFWRGGANEQFF.

The chain combines TRBV4-1 with TRBJ2-6, with D tentatively TRBD2 (5 bases). The CDR3 sequence is 17 residues long. The V and J ends lost 3 bases and 0 bases respectively, with 12 bases between them. Germline lookup yields CDR1 MGHRA and CDR2 YSYEKL. The DNA of the CDR3 is TGCGCCAGCAGCCAGGAAGTCGGGGTCTCTGGGGCCAACGTCCTGACTTTC. Translating it yields CASSQEVGVSGANVLTF.

The V and J genes are TRBV7-2 and TRBJ1-1; D call uncertain. The CDR3 contains 12 residues. Trimming removed 3 bases from V and 4 bases from J, with 6 bases in between. Germline values: CDR1 SGHTA, CDR2 FQGNSA. CDR3 region: CASSLGSTEAFF. CDR3 DNA: TGTGCCAGCAGCTTGGGGAGCACTGAAGCTTTCTTT.

This chain uses TRBV27 with TRBJ2-1, with TRBD1 as a possible D gene (6 bases). This CDR3 contains 15 residues. V was shortened by 9 bases and J by 4 bases, with 19 bases between the two germline ends. Germline V gene sequence: CDR1 MNHEY, CDR2 SMNVEV (reference sequence). Written as DNA, the CDR3 is TGTGCCAGTAGGGGTGCGACAGGCAATTACAATGAGCAGTTCTTC. It encodes CASRGATGNYNEQFF.

This clone was observed a handful of times. J is TRBJ2-7 and V is TRBV28; TRBD1 aligns across 7 bases. The CDR3 sequence is 14 residues long. Trimming took 5 bases from V and 5 from J; bases not matched to a gene: 9. Germline V gene data show CDR1 as MDHEN and CDR2 as SYDVKM. The CDR3 DNA reads TGTGCCAGCAGTCCGCCGACAGGGCTCGACGAGCAGTACTTC. Protein: CASSPPTGLDEQYF.

V gene TRBV5-1 combines with J gene TRBJ2-3; 13 positions match TRBD2. J lost 0 bases, V lost 0 bases, and 13 bases had no gene match. This CDR3 has 21 residues. The germline CDR1 and CDR2 sequences are SGHRS and YFSETQ. The DNA for the CDR3 is TGCGCCAGCAGCTTGGCCCCGGTTCGACTAGCGGGGGGTACTAGCACAGATACGCAGTATTTT. Amino acid sequence: CASSLAPVRLAGGTSTDTQYF.

The genes are TRBV5-6 and TRBJ1-5, with D perhaps TRBD1 (6 bases). Trimming pared 1 base from V and 7 bases from J, leaving 12 bases between. Germline V gene lookup returns CDR1 SGHDT and CDR2 YYEEEE. The CDR3 covers 14 residues. The CDR3 region has the DNA TGTGCCAGCAGCTTGTCCAGGGGTATACAGCCCCAGCATTTT. It specifies CASSLSRGIQPQHF.

Notes on this clone: Relative to the germline gene, one junction end is altered; a read error may explain this. The V call is TRBV27, the J call TRBJ2-6, with D possibly TRBD1 on 5 matching bases. There are 16 residues in the CDR3. The V gene's germline CDR1 is MNHEY and CDR2 SMNVEV (reference sequence). The CDR3 nucleotides are TGTGCCAGCAGTTTCTCCCGTATGTCTGGGGCCAACGGCCTGACTTTC. As protein: CASSFSRMSGANGLTF.

The chain is built from TRBV18 and TRBJ2-2; unclear D gene. Trimming cost V 3 bases and J 11 bases, with 7 bases left between them. Germline-derived CDR1 and CDR2 are KGHSH and LQKENI. This CDR3 spans 11 amino acids. DNA for the CDR3: TGTGCCAGCTCACCGTCGACAGAGCTGTTTTTT. It encodes CASSPSTELFF.

This sequence joins TRBV27 and TRBJ1-4, with D unresolved. V shed 0 bases and J shed 8 bases, with 7 bases lying between them. In germline, CDR1 is MNHEY, CDR2 SMNVEV (reference sequence). There are 13 residues in the CDR3. Here the CDR3 reads CASSLSGSEKLFF. CDR3 bases: TGTGCCAGCAGTTTATCGGGGAGCGAAAAACTGTTTTTT.

The chain employs TRBV7-2 and TRBJ2-1; 9 positions match TRBD2. This CDR3 contains 17 residues. Per germline, CDR1 SGHTA and CDR2 FQGNSA. The trim removed 5 bases at V and 9 bases at J, leaving 17 bases unmatched. CDR3 protein: CASSDSLLAGRRGEQFF. The DNA of the CDR3 is TGTGCCAGCAGCGATAGCCTACTAGCGGGCCGGCGGGGTGAGCAGTTCTTC.

The chain uses TRBV18 and TRBJ2-7; 9 bases agree with TRBD1. J lost 3 bases, V lost 1 base, and 1 base had no gene match. Germline V CDR1 and CDR2: KGHSH, LQKENI. CDR3 length equals 14 residues. DNA of the CDR3: TGTGCCAGCTCACCACGGGGACAGGGCTACGAGCAGTACTTC. Its translation: CASSPRGQGYEQYF. The full variable domain, its missing parts supplied by reference TRBV18 and TRBJ2-7, is NAGVMQNPRHLVRRRGQEARLRCSPMKGHSHVYWYRQLPEEGLKFMVYLQKENIIDESGMPKERFSAEFPKEGPSILRIQQVVRGDSAAYFCASSPRGQGYEQYFGPGTRLTVT.

This clone was seen a few times. The rearrangement links TRBV6-5 to TRBJ2-2, with no clear D. V shed 2 bases and J shed 3 bases, with 4 bases lying between them. The CDR3 covers 13 residues. Germline V lookup: CDR1 MNHEY, CDR2 SVGAGI. CDR3 DNA: TGTGCCAGCAGTTACGCAGACACCGGGGAGCTGTTTTTT. Residues: CASSYADTGELFF.

This chain joins TRBV7-8 and TRBJ2-2, with TRBD2 identical over 11 bases. The ends lost 1 base at V and 4 bases at J; junction bases unmatched: 11. The CDR3 runs to 19 residues. Per the germline V gene, CDR1 is SGHVS and CDR2 is FQNEAQ. The DNA of the CDR3 is TGTGCCAGCAGCTTAGGGCCGGGGACTAGCGGAATCGGCACCGGGGAGCTGTTTTTT. This sequence encodes CASSLGPGTSGIGTGELFF.

The J gene is TRBJ2-3, the V gene TRBV19, with 12 bases that match TRBD2. The V gene's germline CDR1 is LNHDA and CDR2 SQIVND (reference sequence). Trimming took 5 bases from V and 4 from J; bases not matched to a gene: 10. CDR3 length equals 17 residues. The CDR3 DNA follows: TGTGCCAGTAGTTTATCGACTAGCGGGAGAGGGGCAGATACGCAGTATTTT. Protein sequence: CASSLSTSGRGADTQYF.

The V and J genes are TRBV6-6 and TRBJ2-5, with D possibly matching TRBD2 (5 bases). Looked up from germline, CDR1 is MNHNY and CDR2 is SVGAGI (reference sequence). Trimming took 1 base from V and 10 from J, leaving 19 bases between them. This CDR3 region has 15 residues. The DNA of the CDR3 is TGTGCCAGCAGTTACTTGCAGGTCCTGGGAGAGGTCCAGTACTTC. Translating it yields CASSYLQVLGEVQYF.

V is TRBV10-2 and J is TRBJ2-5, with D possibly TRBD2 on 6 matching bases. Germline CDR1 and CDR2: WSHSY and SAAADI. The CDR3 has 13 residues. Trimming shortened V by 4 bases and J by 5 bases, and 11 bases separated the two germline ends. This CDR3 is CASSVGGRETQYF. As DNA, the CDR3 is TGCGCCAGCAGTGTCGGGGGACGGGAGACCCAGTACTTC.

The chain employs TRBV7-9 and TRBJ1-3; D not resolved. The germline CDR1 and CDR2 sequences are SEHNR and FQNEAQ (reference sequence). The CDR3 contains 16 residues. The V end was cut by 4 bases, the J end by 2 bases, with 15 bases between. DNA of the CDR3: TGTGCCAGCAGCTCTAACAGCGCGGGGACTGGAAACACCATATATTTT. Its translation: CASSSNSAGTGNTIYF.

The gene calls are TRBV10-1 and TRBJ2-5, with D possibly matching TRBD1 (6 bases). With the DNA end fitting TRBJ2-7 better, the J assignment may be wrong. The CDR3 is 14 residues long. CDR1 is WNHNN and CDR2 is SYGVQD in the germline V gene (reference sequence). CDR3 sequence reads: CASSAAGALGEQYF. The CDR3 bases are TGCGCCAGCAGTGCTGCAGGGGCATTGGGCGAGCAGTACTTC.

This sequence joins TRBV5-1 and TRBJ1-1; 9 nucleotides match TRBD1. The V and J ends lost 4 bases and 1 base, in that order; junction bases with no gene match: 2. Germline CDR1 is SGHRS and CDR2 is YFSETQ. This CDR3 region has 14 residues. CDR3 DNA: TGCGCCAGCAGCGTACAGGGGGCGAACACTGAAGCTTTCTTT. Its protein product is CASSVQGANTEAFF.

V usage is TRBV9 and J usage is TRBJ1-4; 8 positions match TRBD1. Trimming took 4 bases from V and 3 from J; bases not matched to a gene: 2. The germline gives CDR1 SGDLS, CDR2 YYNGEE. The length of the CDR3 is 14 residues. CDR3 sequence: CASSLTGANEKLFF. The CDR3 DNA reads as TGTGCCAGCAGCCTGACAGGGGCTAATGAAAAACTGTTTTTT. Looking up the rest from reference TRBV9 and TRBJ1-4 gives the full variable domain: DSGVTQTPKHLITATGQRVTLRCSPRSGDLSVYWYQQSLDQGLQFLIQYYNGEERAKGNILERFSAQQFPDLHSELNLSSLELGDSALYFCASSLTGANEKLFFGSGTQLSVL.

In its sample, this clone was seen a few times. The chain uses TRBV7-2 and TRBJ1-5, with 7 bases lining up with TRBD1. Losses at the gene ends were 4 bases for V and 5 bases for J; bases not matched to a gene: 8. The CDR3 runs 15 residues. The V gene's germline CDR1 is SGHTA and CDR2 FQGNSA. The CDR3 DNA sequence: TGTGCCAGCAGCTCCGGGACAGTGGGATATCAGCCCCAGCATTTT. Its protein is CASSSGTVGYQPQHF.